This T cell receptor beta chain stems from a study of blood T cell repertoires in COVID-19. Authors' analysis steps: Reference gene primer amplification yielded estimated nucleated cell counts. Repertoires were generated with immunoSEQ multiplex PCR, while TCRdb's copy carries only in-frame clones and drops some. V and J calls and clone size are copied from that table; D and trimming were computed from the DNA. Here the sample spans roughly 300,000 clones, roughly nine tenths being singletons. This clone was recorded only once. The CDR3 spans 15 residues. V lost 0 bases, J lost 4 bases, and 4 bases stayed unmatched. Germline V CDR1 and CDR2: SGDLS, YYNGEE.

J is TRBJ2-7 and V is TRBV9; 10 bases are shared with TRBD2. Sequenced: peripheral blood. This sequence originates from a woman aged 30 to 39 with COVID-19, enrolled during active disease. The CDR3 DNA is TGTGCCAGCAGCGTAGACGATAGCGGGGGGTACGAGCAGTACTTC. Translation gives CASSVDDSGGYEQYF.